A single sample is the source of the 6 T cell receptor beta chains below, sequenced in a study of vaccination and CD4 T cells after COVID-19. Treatment given: approximately nine-day PBMC culture with coronavirus spike peptide pools or control peptides (ViraFEST assay). Their antigens are not known. Cultured CD4+ T cell DNA was sequenced using the Oncomine TCR Beta short-read assay. TCRdb redid the calling of the PCR reads with MiXCR, one entry per CDR3 protein. In the table there are 9,500 to 10,000 distinct CDR3 sequences, approximately 48% of which are singletons. The sequenced sample consisted of CD4+ T cells from blood, cultured in vitro. The receptors originated from a human donor who had recovered from COVID-19.

The rearrangement links TRBV19 to TRBJ1-5; a weak D match, TRBD1 (6 bases). V dropped 6 bases and J dropped 2 bases, with 17 bases sitting between them. Germline values: CDR1 LNHDA, CDR2 SQIVND (reference sequence). This CDR3 contains 16 residues. The CDR3 nucleotides read TGTGCCAGTAGCCGGGGGGCAGGGGTTCGCAATCAGCCCCAGCATTTT. Its translation: CASSRGAGVRNQPQHF.

The chain employs TRBV2 and TRBJ1-2, with D uncertain. The CDR3 is 14 residues long. CDR1 is SNHLY and CDR2 is FYNNEI in the germline V gene. V dropped 1 base and J dropped 5 bases, with 11 bases sitting between them. CDR3 sequence (DNA): TGTGCCAGCAGTGAAGAATCGAGTATGTATGGCTACACCTTC. It translates to CASSEESSMYGYTF. Together with reference TRBV2 and TRBJ1-2, the CDR3 gives the full variable domain: EPEVTQTPSHQVTQMGQEVILRCVPISNHLYFYWYRQILGQKVEFLVSFYNNEISEKSEIFDDQFSVERPDGSNFTLKIRSTKLEDSAMYFCASSEESSMYGYTFGSGTRLTVV.

V is TRBV7-9 and J is TRBJ2-2; D is perhaps TRBD1 (6 bases). V shed 0 bases and J shed 4 bases, with 6 bases lying between them. The CDR3 spans 14 residues. CDR1 is SEHNR and CDR2 is FQNEAQ in the germline V gene (reference sequence). The CDR3 DNA reads as TGTGCCAGCAGCTTAGCGGGGGCCACCGGGGAGCTGTTTTTT. This gives the protein CASSLAGATGELFF.

The J gene is TRBJ1-6, the V gene TRBV25-1, with D perhaps matching TRBD1 (5 bases). The V end was cut by 2 bases, the J end by 4 bases, with 6 bases between. Germline CDR1 MGHDK, CDR2 SYGVNS. The CDR3 is made up of 14 amino acids. The CDR3 protein is CASSEGGYNSPLHF. The CDR3 bases are TGTGCCAGCAGTGAAGGGGGTTATAATTCACCCCTCCACTTT.

This chain joins TRBV15 and TRBJ2-2, with a possible D match to TRBD2 (6 bases). The CDR3 length is 17 residues. Germline V lookup: CDR1 LNHNV, CDR2 YYDKDF (reference sequence). V lost 0 bases and J lost 5, with 16 bases in between. Here the CDR3 reads CATSRDHVRGPTGELFF. CDR3 bases: TGTGCCACCAGCAGAGATCACGTGCGGGGTCCGACCGGGGAGCTGTTTTTT.

This clonotype has only a few counts. The chain carries TRBV27 and TRBJ2-5; D may correspond to TRBD1 or TRBD2 (5 bases each). There are 14 residues in the CDR3. The V end lost 6 bases, the J end lost 13 bases, and 24 bases lay between the germline ends. CDR1 MNHEY and CDR2 SMNVEV come from the germline V gene (reference sequence). The CDR3 loop reads CASRGDAGIGQWYF. The CDR3 DNA is TGTGCCAGCAGAGGGGACGCAGGAATAGGGCAGTGGTACTTC.